This TCR beta chain was captured in a study of blood T cell repertoires in COVID-19. Germline CDR1 MNHEY, CDR2 SMNVEV (reference sequence). V trimming: 6 bases; J trimming: 0 bases; junction bases outside the gene matches: 8. The CDR3 contains 17 residues. Here immunoSEQ multiplex PCR was the method, and the copy in TCRdb shows in-frame clones only, minus some. The table shows about 190,000 clones, with about nine tenths occurring only once. This sequence originates from a middle-aged man with acute or convalescent COVID-19. The V and J genes are TRBV27 and TRBJ2-3; 11 nucleotides line up with TRBD2. The sequencing sample was made of peripheral blood. CDR3 loop: CASRTLGLAASTDTQYF. The CDR3 DNA reads as TGTGCCAGCAGAACACTGGGACTAGCGGCTAGCACAGATACGCAGTATTTT.